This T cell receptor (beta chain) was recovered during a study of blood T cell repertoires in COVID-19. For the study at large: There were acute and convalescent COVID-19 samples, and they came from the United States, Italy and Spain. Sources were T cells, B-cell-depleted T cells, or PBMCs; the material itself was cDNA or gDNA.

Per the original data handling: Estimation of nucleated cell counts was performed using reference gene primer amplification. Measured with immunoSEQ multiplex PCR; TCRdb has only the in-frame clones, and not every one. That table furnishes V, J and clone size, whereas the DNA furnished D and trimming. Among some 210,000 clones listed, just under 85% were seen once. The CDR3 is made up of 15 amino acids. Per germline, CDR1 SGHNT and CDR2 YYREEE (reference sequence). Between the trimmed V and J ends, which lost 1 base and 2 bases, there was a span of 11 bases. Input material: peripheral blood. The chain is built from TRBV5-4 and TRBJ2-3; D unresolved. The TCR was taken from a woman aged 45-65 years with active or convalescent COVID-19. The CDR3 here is CASSLSWPPTDTQYF. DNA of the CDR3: TGTGCCAGCAGCTTGTCATGGCCCCCCACAGATACGCAGTATTTT. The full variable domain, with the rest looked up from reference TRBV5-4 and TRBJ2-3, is ETGVTQSPTHLIKTRGQQVTLRCSSQSGHNTVSWYQQALGQGPQFIFQYYREEENGRGNFPPRFSGLQFPNYSSELNVNALELDDSALYLCASSLSWPPTDTQYFGPGTRLTVL.